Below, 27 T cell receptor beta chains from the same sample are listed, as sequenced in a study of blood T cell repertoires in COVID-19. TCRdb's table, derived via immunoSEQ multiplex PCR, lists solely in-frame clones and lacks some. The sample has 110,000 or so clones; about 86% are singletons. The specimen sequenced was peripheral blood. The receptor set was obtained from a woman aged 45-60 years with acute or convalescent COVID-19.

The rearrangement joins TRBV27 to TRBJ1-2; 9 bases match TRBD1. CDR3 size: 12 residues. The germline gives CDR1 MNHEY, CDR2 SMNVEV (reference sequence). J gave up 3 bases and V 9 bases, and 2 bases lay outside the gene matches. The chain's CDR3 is CASRDRDYGYTF. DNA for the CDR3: TGTGCCAGTCGGGACAGGGACTATGGCTACACCTTC.

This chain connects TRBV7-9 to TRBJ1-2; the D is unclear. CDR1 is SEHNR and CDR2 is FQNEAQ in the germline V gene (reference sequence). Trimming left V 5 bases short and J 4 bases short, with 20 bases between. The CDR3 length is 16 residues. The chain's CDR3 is CASSPPLRYWSYGYTF. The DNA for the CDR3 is TGTGCCAGCAGCCCCCCTTTGCGGTACTGGAGCTATGGCTACACCTTC.

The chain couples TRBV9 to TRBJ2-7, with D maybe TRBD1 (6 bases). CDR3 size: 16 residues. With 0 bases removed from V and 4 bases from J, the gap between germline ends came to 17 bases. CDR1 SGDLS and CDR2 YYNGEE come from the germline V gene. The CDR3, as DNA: TGTGCCAGCAGCGTAGTCCCAGGGACACCTATTTACGAGCAGTACTTC. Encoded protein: CASSVVPGTPIYEQYF.

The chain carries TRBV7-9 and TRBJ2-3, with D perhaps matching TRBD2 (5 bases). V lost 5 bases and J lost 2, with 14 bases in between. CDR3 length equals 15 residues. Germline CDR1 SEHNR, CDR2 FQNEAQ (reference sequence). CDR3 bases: TGTGCCAGCAGCCTAACTAGTCTCCCCACAGATACGCAGTATTTT. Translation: CASSLTSLPTDTQYF.

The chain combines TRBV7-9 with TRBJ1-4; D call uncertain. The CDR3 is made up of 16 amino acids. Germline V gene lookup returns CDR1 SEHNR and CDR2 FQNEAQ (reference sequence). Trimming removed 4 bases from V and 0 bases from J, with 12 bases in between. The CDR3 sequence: CASSSRPVATNEKLFF. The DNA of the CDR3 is TGTGCCAGCAGCTCCCGTCCGGTTGCAACTAATGAAAAACTGTTTTTT.

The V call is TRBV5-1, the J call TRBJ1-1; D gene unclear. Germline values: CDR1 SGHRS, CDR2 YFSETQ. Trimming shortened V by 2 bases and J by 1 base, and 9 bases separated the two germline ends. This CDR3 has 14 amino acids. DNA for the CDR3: TGCGCCAGCAGCTTCGGGATGACGAACACTGAAGCTTTCTTT. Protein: CASSFGMTNTEAFF.

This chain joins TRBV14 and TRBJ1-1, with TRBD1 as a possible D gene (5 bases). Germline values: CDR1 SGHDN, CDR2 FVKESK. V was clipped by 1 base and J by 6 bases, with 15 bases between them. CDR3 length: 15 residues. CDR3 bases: TGTGCCAGCAGCCAAGGCGGGGCGCTGGGGGCTGAAGCTTTCTTT. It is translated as CASSQGGALGAEAFF. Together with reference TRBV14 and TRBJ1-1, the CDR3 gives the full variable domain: EAGVTQFPSHSVIEKGQTVTLRCDPISGHDNLYWYRRVMGKEIKFLLHFVKESKQDESGMPNNRFLAERTGGTYSTLKVQPAELEDSGVYFCASSQGGALGAEAFFGQGTRLTVV.

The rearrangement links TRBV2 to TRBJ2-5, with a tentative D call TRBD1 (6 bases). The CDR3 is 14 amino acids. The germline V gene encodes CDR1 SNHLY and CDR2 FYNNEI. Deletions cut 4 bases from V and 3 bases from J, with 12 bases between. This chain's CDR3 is CASSAGTREETQYF. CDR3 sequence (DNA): TGTGCCAGCAGTGCCGGGACACGAGAAGAGACCCAGTACTTC.

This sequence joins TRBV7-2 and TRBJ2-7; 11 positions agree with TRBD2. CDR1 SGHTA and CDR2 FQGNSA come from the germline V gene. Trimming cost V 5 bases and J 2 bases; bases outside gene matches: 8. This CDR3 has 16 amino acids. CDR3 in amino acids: CASSHGTSGFPYEQYF. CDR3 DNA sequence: TGTGCCAGCAGCCACGGGACTAGCGGTTTTCCCTACGAGCAGTACTTC.

For the CDR3, the DNA is TGTGCCAGCAGCTTAAGGACCGGTGGTGGACCGGGAGGTACAGATACGCAGTATTTT. Translation: CASSLRTGGGPGGTDTQYF. This sequence joins TRBV13 and TRBJ2-3; 7 nucleotides match TRBD2. The germline V gene encodes CDR1 PRHDT and CDR2 FYEKMQ (reference sequence). The length of the CDR3 is 19 residues. V gave up 2 bases and J gave up 3 bases; unmatched junction bases: 17.

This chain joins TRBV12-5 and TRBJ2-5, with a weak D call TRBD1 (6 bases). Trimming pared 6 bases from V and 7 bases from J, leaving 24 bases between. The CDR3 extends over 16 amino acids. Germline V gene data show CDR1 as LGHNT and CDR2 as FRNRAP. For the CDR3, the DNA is TGTGCTAGTGGACCGGTAATAGGGACAACTTGGGGGACCCAGTACTTC. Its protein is CASGPVIGTTWGTQYF.

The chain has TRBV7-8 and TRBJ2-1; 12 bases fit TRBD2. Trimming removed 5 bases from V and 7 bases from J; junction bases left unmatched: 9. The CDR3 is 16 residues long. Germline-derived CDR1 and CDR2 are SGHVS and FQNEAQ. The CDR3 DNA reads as TGTGCCAGCAGCCGGACTAGCGGGATCCCAGGGAATGAGCAGTTCTTC. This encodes CASSRTSGIPGNEQFF.

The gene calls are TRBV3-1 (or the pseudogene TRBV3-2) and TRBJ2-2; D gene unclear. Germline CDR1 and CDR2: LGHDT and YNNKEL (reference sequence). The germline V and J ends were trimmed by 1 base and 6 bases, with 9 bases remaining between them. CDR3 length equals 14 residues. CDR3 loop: CASSQVLVAGELFF. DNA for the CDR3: TGTGCCAGCAGCCAAGTCTTAGTGGCCGGGGAGCTGTTTTTT.

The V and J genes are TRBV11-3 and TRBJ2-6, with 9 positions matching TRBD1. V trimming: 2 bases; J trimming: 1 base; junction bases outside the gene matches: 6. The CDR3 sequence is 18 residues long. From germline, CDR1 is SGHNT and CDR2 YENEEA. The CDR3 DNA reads TGTGCCAGCAGCTTAAGCTTACAGGGGGCGTCTGGGGCCAACGTCCTGACTTTC. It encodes CASSLSLQGASGANVLTF.

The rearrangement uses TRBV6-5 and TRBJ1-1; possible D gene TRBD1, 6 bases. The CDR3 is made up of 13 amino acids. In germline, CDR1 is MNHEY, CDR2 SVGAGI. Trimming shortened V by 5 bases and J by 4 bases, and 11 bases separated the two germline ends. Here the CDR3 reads CASSRGQATEAFF. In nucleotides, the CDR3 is TGTGCCAGCAGTCGGGGACAAGCCACTGAAGCTTTCTTT.

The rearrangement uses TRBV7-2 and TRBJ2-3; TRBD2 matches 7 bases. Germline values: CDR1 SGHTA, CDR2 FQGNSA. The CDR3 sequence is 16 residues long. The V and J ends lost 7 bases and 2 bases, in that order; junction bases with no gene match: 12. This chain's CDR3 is CASTLGGAILTDTQYF. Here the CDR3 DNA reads TGTGCCAGCACCTTGGGAGGGGCTATTCTCACAGATACGCAGTATTTT.

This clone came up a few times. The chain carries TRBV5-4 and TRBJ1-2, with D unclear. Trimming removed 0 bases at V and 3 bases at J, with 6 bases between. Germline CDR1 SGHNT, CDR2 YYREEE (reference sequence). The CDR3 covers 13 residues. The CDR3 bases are TGTGCCAGCAGCTTGGGGCAGGACTATGGCTACACCTTC. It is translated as CASSLGQDYGYTF.

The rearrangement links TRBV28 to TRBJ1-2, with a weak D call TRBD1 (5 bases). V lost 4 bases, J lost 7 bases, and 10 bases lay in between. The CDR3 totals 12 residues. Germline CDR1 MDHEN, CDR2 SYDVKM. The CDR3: CASSWGGFGYTF. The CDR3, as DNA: TGTGCCAGCAGTTGGGGGGGGTTTGGCTACACCTTC.

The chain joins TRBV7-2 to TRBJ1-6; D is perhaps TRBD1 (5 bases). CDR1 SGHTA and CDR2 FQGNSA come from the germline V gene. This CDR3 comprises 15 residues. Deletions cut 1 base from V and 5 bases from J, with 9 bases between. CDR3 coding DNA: TGTGCCAGCAGCTTAGATAGGGGAAATAATTCACCCCTCCACTTT. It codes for CASSLDRGNNSPLHF.

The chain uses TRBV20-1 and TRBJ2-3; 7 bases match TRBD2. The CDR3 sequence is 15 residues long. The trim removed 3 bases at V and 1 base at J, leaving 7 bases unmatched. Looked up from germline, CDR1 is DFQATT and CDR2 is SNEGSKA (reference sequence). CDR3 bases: TGCAGTGCTAGTACGGCGGGAGTTGGCACAGATACGCAGTATTTT. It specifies CSASTAGVGTDTQYF.

The CDR3 is CASRLYSNQPQHF. As DNA, the CDR3 is TGTGCCAGCAGACTGTATAGCAATCAGCCCCAGCATTTT. This chain connects TRBV7-2 to TRBJ1-5, with unresolved D. The CDR3 has 13 amino acids. Per the germline V gene, CDR1 is SGHTA and CDR2 is FQGNSA. Trimming removed 6 bases from V and 0 bases from J, with 6 bases in between.

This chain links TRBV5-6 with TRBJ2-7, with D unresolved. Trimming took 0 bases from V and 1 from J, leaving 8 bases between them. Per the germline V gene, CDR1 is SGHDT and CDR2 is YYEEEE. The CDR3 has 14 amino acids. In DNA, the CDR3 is TGTGCCAGCAGCTTGGCGGAGAGTTCCTACGAGCAGTACTTC. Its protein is CASSLAESSYEQYF.

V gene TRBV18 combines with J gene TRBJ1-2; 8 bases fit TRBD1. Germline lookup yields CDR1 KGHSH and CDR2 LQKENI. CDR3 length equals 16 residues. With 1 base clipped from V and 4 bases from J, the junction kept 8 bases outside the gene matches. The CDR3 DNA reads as TGTGCCAGCTCACCACTCTCGGGGACAGGAGGCTATGGCTACACCTTC. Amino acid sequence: CASSPLSGTGGYGYTF. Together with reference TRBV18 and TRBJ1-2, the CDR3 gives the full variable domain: NAGVMQNPRHLVRRRGQEARLRCSPMKGHSHVYWYRQLPEEGLKFMVYLQKENIIDESGMPKERFSAEFPKEGPSILRIQQVVRGDSAAYFCASSPLSGTGGYGYTFGSGTRLTVV.

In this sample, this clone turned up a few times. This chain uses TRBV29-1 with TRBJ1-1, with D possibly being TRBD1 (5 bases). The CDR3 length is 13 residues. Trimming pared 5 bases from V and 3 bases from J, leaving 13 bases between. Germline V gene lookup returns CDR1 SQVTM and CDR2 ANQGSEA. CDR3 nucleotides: TGCAGCGTTAAGGGGAGGGATTACACTGAAGCTTTCTTT. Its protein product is CSVKGRDYTEAFF.

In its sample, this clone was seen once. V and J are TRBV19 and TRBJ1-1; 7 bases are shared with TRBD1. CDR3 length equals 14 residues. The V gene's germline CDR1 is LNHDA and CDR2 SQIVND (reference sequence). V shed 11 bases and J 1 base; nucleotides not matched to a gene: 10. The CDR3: CAAGRQGSNTEAFF. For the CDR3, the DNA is TGTGCCGCTGGCCGACAGGGCTCGAACACTGAAGCTTTCTTT.

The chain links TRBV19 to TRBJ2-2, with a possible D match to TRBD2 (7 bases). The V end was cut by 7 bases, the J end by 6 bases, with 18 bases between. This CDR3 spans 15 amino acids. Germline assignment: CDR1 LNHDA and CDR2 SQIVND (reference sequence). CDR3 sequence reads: CASILEGGLSGELFF. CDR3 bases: TGTGCCAGTATCCTGGAGGGGGGGCTCTCCGGGGAGCTGTTTTTT.

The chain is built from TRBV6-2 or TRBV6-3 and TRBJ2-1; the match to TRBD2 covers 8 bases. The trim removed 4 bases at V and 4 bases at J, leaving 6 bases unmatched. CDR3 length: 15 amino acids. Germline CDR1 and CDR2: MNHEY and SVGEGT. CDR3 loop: CASSLLAGLYNEQFF. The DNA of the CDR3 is TGTGCCAGCAGTTTATTAGCGGGACTTTACAATGAGCAGTTCTTC.